The T cell receptor beta chain described here comes from a study of blood T cell repertoires in COVID-19. The CDR3 has 16 amino acids. Germline CDR1 and CDR2: SGHRS and YFSETQ. V lost 1 base to trimming and J lost 3 bases; unmatched junction nucleotides: 9. Measured with immunoSEQ multiplex PCR; TCRdb has only the in-frame clones, and not every one. The data show approximately 330,000 clones, approximately 90% seen once. Patients at the Seattle site were enrolled during active infection and followed longitudinally. The chain uses TRBV5-1 and TRBJ1-1; TRBD1 matches at 7 bases. The sample taken for sequencing was peripheral blood. The sequence came from a young man with COVID-19, enrolled during active disease. The CDR3 sequence: CASSLRGDRVDTEAFF. Here the CDR3 DNA reads TGCGCCAGCAGCTTGAGGGGCGACAGGGTCGACACTGAAGCTTTCTTT.